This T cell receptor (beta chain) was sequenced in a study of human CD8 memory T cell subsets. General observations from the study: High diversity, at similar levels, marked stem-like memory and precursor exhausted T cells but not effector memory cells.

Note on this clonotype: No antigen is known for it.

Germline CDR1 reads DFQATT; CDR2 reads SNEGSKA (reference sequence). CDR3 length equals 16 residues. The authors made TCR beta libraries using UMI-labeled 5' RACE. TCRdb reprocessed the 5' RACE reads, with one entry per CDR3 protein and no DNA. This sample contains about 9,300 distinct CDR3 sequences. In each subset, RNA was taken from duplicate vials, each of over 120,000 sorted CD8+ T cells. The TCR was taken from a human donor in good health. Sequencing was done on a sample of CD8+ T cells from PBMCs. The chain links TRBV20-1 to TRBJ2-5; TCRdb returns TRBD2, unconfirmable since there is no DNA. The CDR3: CSALRLAGSQEETQYF.